The present T cell receptor (beta chain) was sequenced within a study of spatial heterogeneity in lung cancer. Whole-study results and caveats: Coverage of tumor T cells, an estimated figure, was roughly 7% for alpha and 13% for beta chains. Counts of expanded alpha and beta TCRs within tumors tracked the tumor nonsynonymous mutation count.

This clonotype was seen more than once but under ten times. What it recognizes is unknown. One entry per CDR3 protein results from TCRdb running MiXCR on the 5' RACE reads. The sample consists of 10,000 to 12,000 distinct CDR3 sequences, about 12% of them appearing once. The sample's time point: sample taken at primary tumor resection. The study sequenced unsorted whole RNA from tumor, nontumor lung or frozen PBMC. The clonotype comes from a female donor with early-stage non-small cell lung cancer. This specimen was lung tumor tissue, taken at surgery.

CDR3 residues: CASSIPRTSGRDKNIQYF. In nucleotides, the CDR3 is TGTGCCAGTAGTATCCCTCGGACTAGCGGGAGAGACAAAAACATTCAGTACTTC. This sequence joins TRBV19 and TRBJ2-4; TRBD2 matches at 13 bases. V shed 3 bases, J shed 3 bases, and the junction held 8 bases outside the gene matches. Germline loops: CDR1 LNHDA, CDR2 SQIVND (reference sequence). CDR3 size: 18 residues.